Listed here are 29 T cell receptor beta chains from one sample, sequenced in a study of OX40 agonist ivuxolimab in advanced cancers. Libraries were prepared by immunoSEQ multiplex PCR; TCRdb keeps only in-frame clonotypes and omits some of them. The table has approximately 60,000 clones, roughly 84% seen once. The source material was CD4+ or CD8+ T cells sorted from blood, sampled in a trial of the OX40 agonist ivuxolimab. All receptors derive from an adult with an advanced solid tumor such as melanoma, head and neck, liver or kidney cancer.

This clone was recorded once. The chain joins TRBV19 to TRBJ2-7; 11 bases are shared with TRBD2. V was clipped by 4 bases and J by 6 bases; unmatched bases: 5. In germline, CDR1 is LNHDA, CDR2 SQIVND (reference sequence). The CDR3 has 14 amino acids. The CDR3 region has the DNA TGTGCCAGTAGTAAACTAGCGGGAGTTCTCGAGCAGTACTTC. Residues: CASSKLAGVLEQYF.

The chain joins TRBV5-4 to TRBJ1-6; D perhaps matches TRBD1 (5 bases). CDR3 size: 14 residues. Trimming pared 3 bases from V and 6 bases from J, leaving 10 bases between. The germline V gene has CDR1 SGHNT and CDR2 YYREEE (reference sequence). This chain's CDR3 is CASSWDGTNSPLHF. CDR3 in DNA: TGTGCCAGCAGCTGGGACGGGACTAATTCACCCCTCCACTTT.

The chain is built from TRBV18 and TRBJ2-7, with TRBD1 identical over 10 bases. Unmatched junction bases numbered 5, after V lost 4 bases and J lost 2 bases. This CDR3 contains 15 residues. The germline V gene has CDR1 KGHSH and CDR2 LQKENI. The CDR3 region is CASSQGQGRTYEQYF. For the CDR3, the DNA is TGTGCCAGCTCACAGGGACAGGGGCGGACCTACGAGCAGTACTTC.

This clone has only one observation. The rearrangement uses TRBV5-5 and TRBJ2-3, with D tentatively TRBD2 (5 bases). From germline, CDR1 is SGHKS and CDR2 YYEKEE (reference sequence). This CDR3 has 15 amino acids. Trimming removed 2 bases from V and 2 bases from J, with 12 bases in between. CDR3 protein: CASSLGGSNTDTQYF. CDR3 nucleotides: TGTGCCAGCAGCTTAGGTGGGAGCAACACAGATACGCAGTATTTT.

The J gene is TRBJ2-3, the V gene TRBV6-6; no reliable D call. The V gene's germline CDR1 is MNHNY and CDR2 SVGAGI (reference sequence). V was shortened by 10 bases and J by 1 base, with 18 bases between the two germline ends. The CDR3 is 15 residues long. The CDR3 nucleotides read TGTGCCAACAGACACGACTGGGCCGGCACAGATACGCAGTATTTT. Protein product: CANRHDWAGTDTQYF.

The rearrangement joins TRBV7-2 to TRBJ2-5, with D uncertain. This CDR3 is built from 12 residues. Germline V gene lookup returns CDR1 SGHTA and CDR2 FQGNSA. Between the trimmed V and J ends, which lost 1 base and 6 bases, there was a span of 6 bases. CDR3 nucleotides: TGTGCCAGCAGCTTAGTGACTCAGACCCAGTACTTC. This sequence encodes CASSLVTQTQYF.

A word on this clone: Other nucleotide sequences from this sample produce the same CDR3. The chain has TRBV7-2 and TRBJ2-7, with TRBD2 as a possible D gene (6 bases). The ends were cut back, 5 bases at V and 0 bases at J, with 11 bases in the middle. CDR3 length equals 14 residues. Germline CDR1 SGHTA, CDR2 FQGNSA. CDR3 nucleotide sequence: TGTGCCAGCAGCCCGAGCGGGTCCTCCTACGAGCAGTACTTC. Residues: CASSPSGSSYEQYF.

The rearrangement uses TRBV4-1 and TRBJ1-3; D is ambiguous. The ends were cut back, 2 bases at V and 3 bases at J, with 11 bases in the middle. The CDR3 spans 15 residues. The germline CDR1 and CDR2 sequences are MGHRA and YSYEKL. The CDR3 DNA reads TGCGCCAGCAGCCAAACCCGTAACAGTGGAAACACCATATATTTT. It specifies CASSQTRNSGNTIYF.

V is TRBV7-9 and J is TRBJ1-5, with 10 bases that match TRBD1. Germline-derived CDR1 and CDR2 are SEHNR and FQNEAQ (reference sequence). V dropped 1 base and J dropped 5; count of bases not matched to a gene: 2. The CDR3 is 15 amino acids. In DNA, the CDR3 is TGTGCCAGCAGCTTAGGTGACAGGGGGCATCAGCCCCAGCATTTT. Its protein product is CASSLGDRGHQPQHF.

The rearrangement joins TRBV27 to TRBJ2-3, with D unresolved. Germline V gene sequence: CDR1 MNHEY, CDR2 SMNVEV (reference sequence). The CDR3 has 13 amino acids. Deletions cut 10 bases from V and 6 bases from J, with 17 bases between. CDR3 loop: CAISSTHWDTQYF. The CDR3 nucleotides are TGTGCCATCTCGTCCACCCATTGGGATACGCAGTATTTT.

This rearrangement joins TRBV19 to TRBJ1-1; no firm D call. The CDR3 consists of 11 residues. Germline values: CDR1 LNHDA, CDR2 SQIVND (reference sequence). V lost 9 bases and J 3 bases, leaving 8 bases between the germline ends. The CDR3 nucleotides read TGTGCCAGCCTCGGGGACACTGAAGCTTTCTTT. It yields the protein CASLGDTEAFF.

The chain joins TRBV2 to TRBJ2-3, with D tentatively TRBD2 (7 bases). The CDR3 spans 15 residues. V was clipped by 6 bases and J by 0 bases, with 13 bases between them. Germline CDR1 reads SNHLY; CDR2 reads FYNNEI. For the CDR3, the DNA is TGTGCCAGCAGCCCAAGGGGGGGTAGCACAGATACGCAGTATTTT. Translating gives CASSPRGGSTDTQYF.

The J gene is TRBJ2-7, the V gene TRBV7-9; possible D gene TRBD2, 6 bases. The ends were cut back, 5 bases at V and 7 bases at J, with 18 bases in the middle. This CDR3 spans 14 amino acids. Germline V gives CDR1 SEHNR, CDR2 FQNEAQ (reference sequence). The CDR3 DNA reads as TGTGCCAGCAGCCGGGGGACCAGCCTACTTGAGCAGTACTTC. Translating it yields CASSRGTSLLEQYF.

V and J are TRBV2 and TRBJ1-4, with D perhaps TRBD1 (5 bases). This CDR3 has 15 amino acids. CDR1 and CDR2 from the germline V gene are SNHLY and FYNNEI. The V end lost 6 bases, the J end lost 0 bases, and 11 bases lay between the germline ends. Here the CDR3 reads CASSWDFATNEKLFF. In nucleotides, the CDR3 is TGTGCCAGCAGCTGGGACTTTGCAACTAATGAAAAACTGTTTTTT.

The DNA of the CDR3 is TGCAGCGTTGAAAAGGCAGGGGGAGTCAATGAGCAGTTCTTC. It translates to CSVEKAGGVNEQFF. The genes are TRBV29-1 and TRBJ2-1, with 7 bases fitting TRBD1. Germline V lookup: CDR1 SQVTM, CDR2 ANQGSEA. The CDR3 has 14 amino acids. The junction had 7 bases not matched to a gene; V was cut back by 2 bases and J by 6 bases.

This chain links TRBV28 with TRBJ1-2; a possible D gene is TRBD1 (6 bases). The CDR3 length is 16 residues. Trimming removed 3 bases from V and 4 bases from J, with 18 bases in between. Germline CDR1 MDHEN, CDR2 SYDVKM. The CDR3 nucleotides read TGTGCCAGCAGTTTGCCGGACAGCCTTTGGGCCTATGGCTACACCTTC. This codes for CASSLPDSLWAYGYTF.

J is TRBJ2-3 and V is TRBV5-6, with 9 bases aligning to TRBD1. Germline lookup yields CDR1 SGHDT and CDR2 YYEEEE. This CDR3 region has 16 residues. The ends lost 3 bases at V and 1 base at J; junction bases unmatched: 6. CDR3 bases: TGTGCCAGCAGCTCCCTCCGGGACAGGGGCACAGATACGCAGTATTTT. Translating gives CASSSLRDRGTDTQYF.

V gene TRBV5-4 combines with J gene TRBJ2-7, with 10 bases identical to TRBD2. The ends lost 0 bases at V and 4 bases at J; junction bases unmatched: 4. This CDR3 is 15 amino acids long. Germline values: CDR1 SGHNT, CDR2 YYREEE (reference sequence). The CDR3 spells CASSLDLAGEYEQYF. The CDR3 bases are TGTGCCAGCAGCTTGGACCTAGCGGGAGAATACGAGCAGTACTTC.

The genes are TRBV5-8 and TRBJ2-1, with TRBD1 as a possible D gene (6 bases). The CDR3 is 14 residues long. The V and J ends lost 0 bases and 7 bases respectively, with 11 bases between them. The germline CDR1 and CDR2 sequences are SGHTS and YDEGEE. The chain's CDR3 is CASSLEVRGNEQFF. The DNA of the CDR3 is TGTGCCAGCAGCTTGGAAGTCAGGGGAAATGAGCAGTTCTTC. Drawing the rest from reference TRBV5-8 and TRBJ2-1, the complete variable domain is EAGVTQSPTHLIKTRGQQATLRCSPISGHTSVYWYQQALGLGLQFLLWYDEGEERNRGNFPPRFSGRQFPNYSSELNVNALELEDSALYLCASSLEVRGNEQFFGPGTRLTVL.

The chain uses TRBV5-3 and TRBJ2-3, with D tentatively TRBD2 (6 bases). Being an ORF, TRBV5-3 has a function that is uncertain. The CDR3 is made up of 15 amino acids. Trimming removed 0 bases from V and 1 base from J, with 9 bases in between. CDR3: CARSLEGLRTDTQYF. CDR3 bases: TGTGCCAGAAGCTTGGAGGGACTGCGCACAGATACGCAGTATTTT.

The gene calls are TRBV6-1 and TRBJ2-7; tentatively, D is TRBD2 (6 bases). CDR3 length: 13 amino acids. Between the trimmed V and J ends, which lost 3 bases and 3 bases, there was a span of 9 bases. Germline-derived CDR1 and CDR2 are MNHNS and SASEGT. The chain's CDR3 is CASSEGLNYEQYF. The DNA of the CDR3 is TGTGCCAGCAGTGAGGGACTGAACTACGAGCAGTACTTC.

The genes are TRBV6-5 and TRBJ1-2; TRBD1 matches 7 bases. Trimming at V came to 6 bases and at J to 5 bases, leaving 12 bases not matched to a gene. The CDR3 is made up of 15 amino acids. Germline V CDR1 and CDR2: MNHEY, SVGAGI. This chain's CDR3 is CASRPLAQGLYGYTF. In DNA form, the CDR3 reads TGTGCCAGCAGACCCCTCGCACAGGGGTTATATGGCTACACCTTC.

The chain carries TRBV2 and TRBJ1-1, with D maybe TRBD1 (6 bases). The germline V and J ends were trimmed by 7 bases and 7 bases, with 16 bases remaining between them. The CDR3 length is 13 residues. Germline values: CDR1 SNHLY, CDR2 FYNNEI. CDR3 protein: CASIGGRKGEAFF. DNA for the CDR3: TGTGCCAGCATAGGGGGGCGAAAGGGTGAAGCTTTCTTT.

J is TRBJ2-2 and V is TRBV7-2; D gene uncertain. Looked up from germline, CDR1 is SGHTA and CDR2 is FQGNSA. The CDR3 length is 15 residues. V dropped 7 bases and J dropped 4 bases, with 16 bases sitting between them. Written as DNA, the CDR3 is TGTGCCAGCACCCGATCCCCAGGTAGCACCGGGGAGCTGTTTTTT. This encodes CASTRSPGSTGELFF. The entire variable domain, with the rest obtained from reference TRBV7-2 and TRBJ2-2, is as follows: GAGVSQSPSNKVTEKGKDVELRCDPISGHTALYWYRQSLGQGLEFLIYFQGNSAPDKSGLPSDRFSAERTGGSVSTLTIQRTQQEDSAVYLCASTRSPGSTGELFFGEGSRLTVL.

CDR3 region: CASSLDGHTYEQYF. The CDR3 region has the DNA TGTGCCAGCAGCTTAGATGGGCATACCTACGAGCAGTACTTC. The chain employs TRBV7-9 and TRBJ2-7, with D uncertain. This CDR3 comprises 14 residues. The germline gives CDR1 SEHNR, CDR2 FQNEAQ (reference sequence). Deletions cut 1 base from V and 2 bases from J, with 9 bases between.

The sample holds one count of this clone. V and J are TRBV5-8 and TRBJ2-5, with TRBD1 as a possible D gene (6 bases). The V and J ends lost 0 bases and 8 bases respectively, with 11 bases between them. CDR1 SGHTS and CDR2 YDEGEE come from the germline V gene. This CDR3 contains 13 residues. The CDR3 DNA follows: TGTGCCAGCAGCTTGGCGACAGGAGGAACCCAGTACTTC. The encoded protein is CASSLATGGTQYF.

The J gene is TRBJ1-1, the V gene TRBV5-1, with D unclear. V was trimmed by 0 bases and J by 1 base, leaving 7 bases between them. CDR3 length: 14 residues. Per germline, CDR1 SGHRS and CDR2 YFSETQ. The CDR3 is CASSLVAENTEAFF. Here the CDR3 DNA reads TGCGCCAGCAGCTTGGTTGCTGAGAACACTGAAGCTTTCTTT.

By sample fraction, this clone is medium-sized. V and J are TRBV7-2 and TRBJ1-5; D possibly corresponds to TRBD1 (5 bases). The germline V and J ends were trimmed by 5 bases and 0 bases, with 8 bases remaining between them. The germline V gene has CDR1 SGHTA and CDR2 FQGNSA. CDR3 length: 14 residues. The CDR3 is CASSPDSSNQPQHF. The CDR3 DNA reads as TGTGCCAGCAGCCCAGACAGTAGCAATCAGCCCCAGCATTTT.

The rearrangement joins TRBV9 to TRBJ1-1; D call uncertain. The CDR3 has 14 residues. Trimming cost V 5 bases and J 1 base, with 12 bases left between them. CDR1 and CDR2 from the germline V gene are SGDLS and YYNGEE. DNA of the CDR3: TGTGCCAGCAGTGGCTTCCAAAAGAACACTGAAGCTTTCTTT. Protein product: CASSGFQKNTEAFF. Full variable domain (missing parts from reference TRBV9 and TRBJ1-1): DSGVTQTPKHLITATGQRVTLRCSPRSGDLSVYWYQQSLDQGLQFLIQYYNGEERAKGNILERFSAQQFPDLHSELNLSSLELGDSALYFCASSGFQKNTEAFFGQGTRLTVV.